One sample yielded the 8 T cell receptor beta chains listed below, sequenced in a study of blood T cell repertoires in COVID-19. Profiled with immunoSEQ multiplex PCR; TCRdb holds only in-frame clones, not every one. Here the sample spans tens of thousands of clones, more than 75% being singletons. Sequenced sample: peripheral blood. The receptors originated from a human donor in a cohort sampled during active COVID-19.

As concerns this clone: Other nucleotide sequences in the sample specify the same CDR3. The V call is TRBV2, the J call TRBJ2-7; 13 bases agree with TRBD2. The germline CDR1 and CDR2 sequences are SNHLY and FYNNEI. Unmatched junction bases numbered 4, after V lost 8 bases and J lost 6 bases. This CDR3 has 13 amino acids. In DNA form, the CDR3 reads TGTGCCAGCGGGACTAGCGGGATCGGCGAGCAGTACTTC. Its protein is CASGTSGIGEQYF.

This rearrangement joins TRBV6-6 to TRBJ2-3; 7 positions match TRBD2. CDR1 is MNHNY and CDR2 is SVGAGI in the germline V gene (reference sequence). The CDR3 has 15 residues. V shed 10 bases and J 3 bases; nucleotides not matched to a gene: 13. CDR3: CATSTQRDSTDTQYF. The CDR3 DNA follows: TGTGCCACCTCAACACAGCGGGATTCTACAGATACGCAGTATTTT.

The chain links TRBV15 to TRBJ2-3; D might be TRBD2 (5 bases). V lost 8 bases and J 0 bases, leaving 21 bases between the germline ends. This CDR3 region has 17 residues. Germline CDR1 LNHNV, CDR2 YYDKDF (reference sequence). CDR3 nucleotide sequence: TGTGCCACCCGAGGGCGGCGGACCACCTCTAGCACAGATACGCAGTATTTT. It encodes CATRGRRTTSSTDTQYF.

In its sample, this clone is medium-sized. V is TRBV27 and J is TRBJ1-6, with D perhaps TRBD1 (6 bases). Deletions cut 6 bases from V and 2 bases from J, with 14 bases between. The CDR3 sequence is 16 residues long. Germline loops: CDR1 MNHEY, CDR2 SMNVEV (reference sequence). The CDR3, as DNA: TGTGCCAGCAGCCCCAAACAGGGCGCCTATAATTCACCCCTCCACTTT. Its translation: CASSPKQGAYNSPLHF.

The chain has TRBV7-9 and TRBJ2-5, with TRBD2 matching over 14 bases. This CDR3 is built from 19 residues. CDR1 is SEHNR and CDR2 is FQNEAQ in the germline V gene (reference sequence). V shed 2 bases, J shed 5 bases, and the junction held 13 bases outside the gene matches. The CDR3 sequence is CASSLPKRLAGGPPETQYF. In DNA, the CDR3 is TGTGCCAGCAGCTTACCGAAGAGACTAGCGGGGGGGCCCCCGGAGACCCAGTACTTC.

The chain combines TRBV6-2 or TRBV6-3 with TRBJ1-6, with D perhaps TRBD1 (6 bases). V shed 4 bases and J shed 8 bases, with 18 bases lying between them. The CDR3 covers 16 residues. Germline lookup yields CDR1 MNHEY and CDR2 SVGEGT. The DNA of the CDR3 is TGTGCCAGCAGTTCTCACAAGACAGGCCGAGATTCACCCCTCCACTTT. It codes for CASSSHKTGRDSPLHF.

The rearrangement links TRBV5-4 to TRBJ1-2; TRBD1 matches at 9 bases. The CDR3 consists of 15 residues. The V gene's germline CDR1 is SGHNT and CDR2 YYREEE (reference sequence). Losses at the gene ends were 4 bases for V and 2 bases for J; bases not matched to a gene: 6. CDR3 loop: CASSANGQGNYGYTF. The CDR3 DNA reads as TGTGCCAGCAGCGCAAACGGACAGGGGAACTATGGCTACACCTTC.

This clone was found a few times. The rearrangement links TRBV5-1 to TRBJ1-4; 7 bases line up with TRBD1. Germline V gene lookup returns CDR1 SGHRS and CDR2 YFSETQ. J gave up 5 bases and V 1 base, and 11 bases lay outside the gene matches. The CDR3 consists of 17 residues. The CDR3: CASSLLSDRVLNEKLFF. CDR3 bases: TGCGCCAGCAGCTTGCTCTCTGACAGGGTCCTGAATGAAAAACTGTTTTTT.